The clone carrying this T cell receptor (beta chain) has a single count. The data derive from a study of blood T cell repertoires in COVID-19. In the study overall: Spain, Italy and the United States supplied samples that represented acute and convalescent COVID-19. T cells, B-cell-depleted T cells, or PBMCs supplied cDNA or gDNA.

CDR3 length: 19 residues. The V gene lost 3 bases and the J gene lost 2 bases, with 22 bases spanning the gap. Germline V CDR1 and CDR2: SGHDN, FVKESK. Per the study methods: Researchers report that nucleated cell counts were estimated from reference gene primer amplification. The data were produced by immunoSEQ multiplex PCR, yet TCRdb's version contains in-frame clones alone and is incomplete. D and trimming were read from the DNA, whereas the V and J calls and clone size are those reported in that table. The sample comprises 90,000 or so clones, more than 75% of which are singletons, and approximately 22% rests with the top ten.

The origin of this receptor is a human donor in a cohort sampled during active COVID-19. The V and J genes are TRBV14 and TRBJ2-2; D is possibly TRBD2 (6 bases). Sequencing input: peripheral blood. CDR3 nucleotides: TGTGCCAGCAGCCACAGAGGGTCGTGGCTAGCGACCAACACCGGGGAGCTGTTTTTT. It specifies CASSHRGSWLATNTGELFF.